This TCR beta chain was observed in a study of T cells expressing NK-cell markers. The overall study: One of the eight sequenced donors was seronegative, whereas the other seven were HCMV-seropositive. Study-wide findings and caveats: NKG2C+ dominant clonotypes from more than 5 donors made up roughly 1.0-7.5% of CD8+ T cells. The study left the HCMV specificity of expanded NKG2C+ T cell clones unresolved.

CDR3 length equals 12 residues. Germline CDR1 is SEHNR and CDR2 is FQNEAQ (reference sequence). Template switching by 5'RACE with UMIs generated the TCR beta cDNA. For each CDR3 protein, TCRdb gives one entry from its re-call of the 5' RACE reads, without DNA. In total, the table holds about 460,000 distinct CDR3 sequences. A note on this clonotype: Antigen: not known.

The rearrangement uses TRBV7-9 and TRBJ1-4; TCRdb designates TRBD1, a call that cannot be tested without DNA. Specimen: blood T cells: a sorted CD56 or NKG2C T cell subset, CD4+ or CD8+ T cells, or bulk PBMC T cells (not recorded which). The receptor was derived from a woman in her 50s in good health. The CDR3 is CASTGGNEKLFF.